This T cell receptor beta chain was sequenced for a study of T cells after yellow fever vaccination. Study observations and caveats: The booster saw the reappearance of most primary-vaccination clones (roughly 96% CD4, 88% CD8). It was the secondary response that reached its peak faster, day 5 versus 15, but it was weaker.

Points on this clonotype: Its antigen is not identified.

TCRdb ran MiXCR on the 5' RACE reads and lists one entry per CDR3 protein. The data show about 340,000 distinct CDR3 sequences, with about 12% seen just once and 2.5% to 3.5% held by the top ten. Germline CDR1 SGHDT, CDR2 YYEEEE. The CDR3 runs to 15 residues. The V and J ends lost 4 bases and 6 bases respectively, with 14 bases between them. Source: CD4+ T cells sorted from PBMCs, taken 15 days after the yellow fever booster vaccination. This chain connects TRBV5-6 to TRBJ1-6; D not certain. The TCR comes from a man aged 18 to 29 who received the YFV17D yellow fever vaccine. CDR3 protein: CASSPDGRGNSPLHF. The CDR3 DNA reads as TGTGCCAGCAGCCCAGACGGACGGGGTAATTCACCCCTCCACTTT.